The T cell receptor beta chain described here comes from a study of blood T cell repertoires in COVID-19. CDR3 length equals 12 residues. Trimming pared 4 bases from V and 2 bases from J, leaving 6 bases between. In the source study's methods: Estimates of nucleated cell counts were drawn from the amplification of reference gene primers. TCRdb's copy holds only in-frame clones and misses some; the assay was immunoSEQ multiplex PCR. D and trimming come from the DNA, and the V and J calls and clone size come from that table. The sample consists of approximately 360,000 clones, around 90% of them appearing once.

Sequenced: peripheral blood. This receptor was identified in a man in his forties or fifties with acute or convalescent COVID-19. This chain joins TRBV12-3 or TRBV12-4 and TRBJ2-7; D call uncertain. CDR3 protein: CASSSPAYEQYF. In DNA, the CDR3 is TGTGCCAGCAGTTCTCCCGCCTACGAGCAGTACTTC.